The source of this T cell receptor beta chain is a study of control samples from healthy donors and cancer patients. The repertoire was sequenced with immunoSEQ multiplex PCR; TCRdb's copy has only in-frame clones and lacks some. The table lists some 87,000 clones, 84% of them singletons. This clone was seen only once. Germline CDR1 reads ENHRY; CDR2 reads SYGVKD. This CDR3 has 20 residues. The ends were cut back, 0 bases at V and 0 bases at J, with 21 bases in the middle. This clonotype was obtained from a man aged 60 to 75 with head and neck cancer. The chain has TRBV10-3 and TRBJ2-4; no reliable D call. Sequencing input: PBMCs. The CDR3 loop reads CAISESLARRPELAKNIQYF. CDR3 coding DNA: TGTGCCATCAGTGAGTCTTTGGCCAGGAGACCTGAGCTAGCCAAAAACATTCAGTACTTC.